Listed below are T cell receptor beta chains from one sample, sequenced in a study of response to subunit inactivated influenza vaccine. TCRdb re-called the RT-PCR reads with MiXCR, one entry per CDR3 protein. The sample comprises fewer than 600,000 distinct CDR3 sequences, approximately 6.9% of which are singletons, and 13% rests with the top ten. Sequenced material: PBMCs from blood, taken 23 months after vaccination. These receptors all stem from a man between 50 and 69 years old who received an inactivated influenza vaccine. Each CDR3 is given with its conserved first and last residue. The order of the fields is V gene, clone size, D gene, J gene, CDR3 DNA, CDR3 protein. A D gene is named only where the DNA matches it firmly. For some rows the clone size is stated as once, few or many, or as a class when expanded; others skip it.

TRBV11-3	-	-	TRBJ2-1	TGTGCCAGCAGCTCAGATCGGAGTCGTGAGCAGTTCTTC	CASSSDRSREQFF
TRBV2	many	-	TRBJ2-1	TGTGCCAGCAACCCTGGGGCCACCAATGAGCAGTTCTTC	CASNPGATNEQFF
TRBV7-2	few	-	TRBJ2-7	TGTGCCACCGCGGCCCGCGTTACAAACGAGCAGTACTTC	CATAARVTNEQYF
TRBV5-1	-	TRBD1	TRBJ1-6	TGCGCCAGCAGCGTTAACAGGGGCAGCTCCTATAATTCACCCCTCCACTTT	CASSVNRGSSYNSPLHF
TRBV19	-	-	TRBJ2-7	TGTGCCAGTAGTCTGGGCACAACACCGTGGACCGAGCAGTACTTC	CASSLGTTPWTEQYF
TRBV7-2	many	TRBD1	TRBJ1-6	TGTGCCAGCAGCTTAGCTGGGACAGGGCTTAATTCACCCCTCCACTTT	CASSLAGTGLNSPLHF
TRBV27	many	TRBD2	TRBJ2-5	TGTGCCAGCAGTTTATTAGGAGCTAGCGGGAGCCAAGAGACCCAGTACTTC	CASSLLGASGSQETQYF
TRBV4-2	few	-	TRBJ1-4	TGTGCCAGCAGCCAAGATGCGTCGGGCGGGGTGGGAGAAAAACTGTTTTTT	CASSQDASGGVGEKLFF
TRBV9	-	-	TRBJ2-3	TGTGCCAGCAGCGTATCTCTGGATACGCAGTATTTT	CASSVSLDTQYF
TRBV6-2/TRBV6-3	many	TRBD1	TRBJ2-3	TGTGCCAGCAGTTACGCGCAAACAGGGGCAGATACGCAGTATTTT	CASSYAQTGADTQYF
TRBV10-3	many	-	TRBJ2-1	TGTGCCATCAAGAGCAGGTCCTACAATGAGCAGTTCTTC	CAIKSRSYNEQFF
TRBV6-4	many	-	TRBJ1-1	TGTGCCAGCAGTGAATACAAAGACACTGAAGCTTTCTTT	CASSEYKDTEAFF
TRBV18	-	-	TRBJ2-7	TGTGCCAGCTCACGCAGACAGTTGTTTTCGAGGGACGAGCAGTACTTC	CASSRRQLFSRDEQYF
TRBV7-3	few	TRBD2	TRBJ2-1	TGTGCCAGCAGCTTATCTACAGCGGGAGGTGAGCAGTTCTTC	CASSLSTAGGEQFF
TRBV18	few	TRBD2	TRBJ2-1	TGTGCCAGCTCACCAGCGACTAGCGGGAGAGGGGGGCAGTTCTTC	CASSPATSGRGGQFF
TRBV7-9	many	-	TRBJ2-5	TGTGCCAGCAGCCCTGGTCCGGACTTTAAGACCCAGTACTTC	CASSPGPDFKTQYF
TRBV4-3	-	-	TRBJ2-1	TGCCCCAGCAGCCACCGGGGATACAATGAGCAGTTCTTC	CPSSHRGYNEQFF
TRBV4-3	few	-	TRBJ2-7	TGCGCCAGCAGCCAAGAAATCGCGTTATCCGGGCAGTACTTC	CASSQEIALSGQYF
TRBV3-1	many	-	TRBJ2-7	TGTGCCAGCAGCTACTTCGGGGACTCCTACGAGCAGTACTTC	CASSYFGDSYEQYF
TRBV7-9	few	TRBD2	TRBJ2-4	TGTGCCAGCAGCCAAGCGGGGGGCCGGAACATTCAGTACTTC	CASSQAGGRNIQYF
TRBV7-2	-	TRBD2	TRBJ2-1	TGTGCCAGCAGCTACAAAGGACTAGCGGGAGGGGCTCATGAGCAGTTCTTC	CASSYKGLAGGAHEQFF
TRBV20-1	-	TRBD1	TRBJ1-5	TGCAGTGCATCGGGACAGCCATATAGCAATCAGCCCCAGCATTTT	CSASGQPYSNQPQHF
TRBV7-2	many	TRBD2	TRBJ2-1	TGTGCCAGCAGCCGAACCGGGACTATCAATGAGCAGTTCTTC	CASSRTGTINEQFF
TRBV29-1	many	-	TRBJ1-3	TGCAGCGCAAGGACCGGCTCCTCTGGAAACACCATATATTTT	CSARTGSSGNTIYF
TRBV15	few	-	TRBJ1-1	TGTGCCACCAGCAGAGGTTGGGGGGGCGACACTGAAGCTTTCTTT	CATSRGWGGDTEAFF
TRBV10-3	-	-	TRBJ1-5	TGTGCCATCAGGGACGGCCCTGGTCCCCAGCATTTT	CAIRDGPGPQHF
TRBV4-2	few	TRBD1	TRBJ2-2	TGTGCCAGCAGCCAAGAATGGGACAGCCCGACCGGGGAGCTGTTTTTT	CASSQEWDSPTGELFF
TRBV2	many	-	TRBJ1-2	TGTGCCAGCACCCGGGGGACCGATAACTATGGCTACACCTTC	CASTRGTDNYGYTF